This T cell receptor beta chain stems from a study of T cell clonotyping in hematopoietic cell transplantation (dated by TCRdb to the early 2020s). For the wider study: In the study, approximately 140 blood samples were gathered from 35 consecutive transplant recipients and their related donors. Patients were recruited between late 2015 and early 2017 and followed until late 2020 or death. General findings and caveats noted by the study authors: Overlap with donor repertoires was found for only a small fraction of recipient repertoires, with over 97% found to appear de novo at the given depth. Sample size was limited, and cells were not sorted, so CD4 and CD8 repertoire contributions could not be separated. Donor and pretransplant recipient Inverse Simpson Index values predicted broader posttransplant TCR repertoire diversity. After transplant, TCR diversity in recipients dropped, and pathologically expanded clonotypes increased progressively from day 30 to day 180.

TCR beta CDR3 regions were amplified from genomic DNA with the immunoSEQ assay, a bias-controlled multiplex PCR using V- and J-specific primers. In a second PCR step, a proprietary barcode and Illumina adapter sequences were attached to the CDR3 amplicons. CDR3 libraries were sequenced on an Illumina MiSeq instrument. For the original study's pipeline: Export and quality control were performed with immunoSEQ Analyzer 3.0, and downstream analyses were performed with R Bioconductor and Immunarch. Repertoire metrics were calculated using only productive rearrangements within the normalized downsampled data set. In the normalized cohort, a clonotype counted as pathologically expanded if the clonotype was larger than 5 templates. The Inverse Simpson Index served as the measure of repertoire diversity. CMV-specificity analyses were carried out on the non-normalized data set to capture all clonotypes. This is the immuneACCESS table as TCRdb keeps it, with only in-frame sequences that have V and J called. A part of the clones is gone; compared with another copy, unresolved V genes explain less than half, and the rest is unexplained. D and trimming come from the DNA, and the V and J calls and clone size come from that table. The sample table holds 65,000 to 75,000 clones, of which 85% to 95% were seen once. The ten largest clonotypes hold 1.5% to 2% of the sample.

Comment on this clone: The antigen this receptor binds is unknown. The input lacks base qualities; no much larger clone sits a single base away.

The cysteine opens and the phenylalanine closes a CDR3 of 13 amino acids. Solely the CDR3 DNA is kept, with 39 bases framed from the first base. The germline ends are 13 bases apart after V is trimmed by 1 base and J by 13 bases. Taken from the germline V gene, the CDR1 and CDR2 loops are MGHRA and YSYEKL. For TCR beta sequencing, blood samples came from the related transplant donors. Using Nuclei Lysis Solution, genomic DNA was extracted from unfractionated peripheral blood mononuclear cells that were either fresh or cryopreserved. The sequence was obtained from a man in his forties or fifties in good health. Some clones in this sample may be carry-over from other donors' samples. The rearrangement combines TRBV4-1 with TRBJ1-4, and the D gene may be TRBD1, 6 bases matching. The sample comprised peripheral blood mononuclear cells. The CDR3 reads CASSQATGFGLFF. The nucleotide sequence reads as follows: TGCGCCAGCAGCCAAGCAACAGGGTTTGGACTGTTTTTT.